This is a list of T cell receptor beta chains from one sample in a study of glioma-infiltrating T cells after dendritic cell vaccination. Clones were read by immunoSEQ multiplex PCR, and TCRdb kept only the in-frame ones, dropping some. The sample holds 55,000 to 70,000 clones, approximately 78% seen once. Sequencing was performed on blood, taken before dendritic cell vaccination. The receptors stem from a human donor with glioblastoma. Each CDR3 is given with its conserved first and last residue. Fields, in order: CDR3 DNA, CDR3 protein, V gene, J gene, clone size, D gene. A D gene is named only where the DNA matches it firmly. Clone size appears in some rows only: once, few, many, or a class for an expanded clone.

TGTGCCAGCACCGCCGGGACTAGCGGGGTCCAGGAGCAGTTCTTC	CASTAGTSGVQEQFF	TRBV6-5	TRBJ2-1	.	TRBD2
TGTGCCAGCAGCCAAGCGGGGGGACAAGAGACCCAGTACTTC	CASSQAGGQETQYF	TRBV4-2	TRBJ2-5	.	TRBD2
TGTGCCAGCAGCTTGGGGTCAGGGGAGCGTCACACTGAAGCTTTCTTT	CASSLGSGERHTEAFF	TRBV5-6	TRBJ1-1	.	.
TGTGCCAGCAGTTCTCCAGGGGCGGCCTACGAGCAGTACTTC	CASSSPGAAYEQYF	TRBV6-5	TRBJ2-7	.	.
TGTGCCAGCAGTGGCGGGCCCCCGGCGCGCGAGCAGTACTTC	CASSGGPPAREQYF	TRBV6-5	TRBJ2-7	once	.
TGTGCCACCAGCAGGGCAGGGATTTACGAGCAGTACTTC	CATSRAGIYEQYF	TRBV15	TRBJ2-7	.	.
TGTGCCAGCAGCCGAGCGGGGACACGGGGCGGGACCCAGTACTTC	CASSRAGTRGGTQYF	TRBV7-2	TRBJ2-5	.	.
TGTGCCATCAGTGAGGGCAGGGGGCACTATGGCTACACCTTC	CAISEGRGHYGYTF	TRBV10-3	TRBJ1-2	.	TRBD1
TGTGCCAGCAGCAACCGACTAGCGGGCCAAGATACGCAGTATTTT	CASSNRLAGQDTQYF	TRBV5-4	TRBJ2-3	.	TRBD2
TGCGCCAGCAGCTTCCCGGGAAGTAGCACAGATACGCAGTATTTT	CASSFPGSSTDTQYF	TRBV5-1	TRBJ2-3	.	.
TGTGCCAGCAGCACTCGAATCTATGGCTACACCTTC	CASSTRIYGYTF	TRBV11-2	TRBJ1-2	.	.
TGTGCCAGCAGCTCCCGGGACAGGGTTACAGATACGCAGTATTTT	CASSSRDRVTDTQYF	TRBV5-4	TRBJ2-3	.	TRBD1
TGTGCCAGCAGTTTTTACGGTCCTTTAGCCGAGCAGTACTTC	CASSFYGPLAEQYF	TRBV27	TRBJ2-7	.	.
TGCGCCAGCAGCACCCAGGAGGGCACAGACGAGCAGTACTTC	CASSTQEGTDEQYF	TRBV5-1	TRBJ2-7	once	.
TGTGCCAGCAGTTCCCTTAGCGGCGAGCAGTACTTC	CASSSLSGEQYF	TRBV6-6	TRBJ2-7	.	.
TGTGCCAGCAGCTTGGCCGGCGGCAGGGGGAGGGAAAAACTGTTTTTT	CASSLAGGRGREKLFF	TRBV5-4	TRBJ1-4	.	TRBD1
TGTGCCACCTCCCTAGGGCAGGGGGATATCTACGAGCAGTACTTC	CATSLGQGDIYEQYF	TRBV28	TRBJ2-7	medium-sized	TRBD1
TGTGCCAGCAGCTCCCCGCGGCCAACACGAAACAATGAGCAGTTCTTC	CASSSPRPTRNNEQFF	TRBV4-2	TRBJ2-1	.	.
TGTGCCAGCAGCTTGAGGAAGGAGAATTCACCCCTCCACTTT	CASSLRKENSPLHF	TRBV11-3	TRBJ1-6	.	.
TGTGCCAGCAGTAAGGAGGAGGGATCTCAGCCCCAGCATTTT	CASSKEEGSQPQHF	TRBV6-4	TRBJ1-5	.	.
TGTGCCAGCAGCCCCCCCGGTGTAGGAGCAGATACGCAGTATTTT	CASSPPGVGADTQYF	TRBV7-6	TRBJ2-3	once	.